A selection of T cell receptor beta chains follows, all from one sample in a study of CD8 T cells in ankylosing spondylitis. Each CDR3 protein is one row after TCRdb ran MiXCR on the 5' RACE reads. The data hold some 140,000 distinct CDR3 sequences, with approximately 9.2% observed a single time. Specimen: synovial fluid, either unsorted or a sorted T cell fraction (not recorded which). These receptors all come from a male donor with ankylosing spondylitis. CDR3s include the opening cysteine and the closing phenylalanine or tryptophan. A D gene is named only where the DNA matches it firmly. Part of the rows lack a size; the others show once, few, many or a class for expanded clones.

cdr3_length: 15
d_call: NA
j_call: TRBJ1-4
v_call: TRBV30
clone_size: NA
cdr3_nt: TGTGCCTGGAGTCATCAGTCGGGGACTAATGAAAAACTGTCTTTT
cdr3_aa: CAWSHQSGTNEKLSF

cdr3_length: 12
d_call: NA
j_call: TRBJ1-1
v_call: TRBV24-1
clone_size: few
cdr3_nt: TGTGCCACCAGTGACTATAACACTGAAGCTTTCTTT
cdr3_aa: CATSDYNTEAFF

cdr3_length: 13
d_call: NA
j_call: TRBJ1-4
v_call: TRBV7-9
clone_size: many
cdr3_nt: TGTGCCAGCGGGAGGGGAGAGGGTGAAAAACTGTTTTTT
cdr3_aa: CASGRGEGEKLFF

cdr3_length: 15
d_call: TRBD1
j_call: TRBJ1-4
v_call: TRBV5-1
clone_size: NA
cdr3_nt: TGCGCCAGCAGCCCAGGGGGGACTTCTAATGAAAAACTGTTTTTT
cdr3_aa: CASSPGGTSNEKLFF

cdr3_length: 16
d_call: TRBD2
j_call: TRBJ2-2
v_call: TRBV10-3
clone_size: NA
cdr3_nt: TGTGCCATCAGAGGTTCTAGCGGGGGGAACACCGGGGAGCTGTTTTTT
cdr3_aa: CAIRGSSGGNTGELFF

cdr3_length: 14
d_call: NA
j_call: TRBJ1-1
v_call: TRBV12-3/TRBV12-4
clone_size: NA
cdr3_nt: TGTGCCAGCAGTTTAGTTGGGGGCGGAACTGAAGCTTTCTTT
cdr3_aa: CASSLVGGGTEAFF

cdr3_length: 14
d_call: TRBD1
j_call: TRBJ2-7
v_call: TRBV28
clone_size: NA
cdr3_nt: TGTGCCAGCAGTGACCAGACAGGGGGGTACGAGCAGTACTTC
cdr3_aa: CASSDQTGGYEQYF

cdr3_length: 16
d_call: NA
j_call: TRBJ2-7
v_call: TRBV5-8
clone_size: many
cdr3_nt: TGTGCCAGCAGCCAGGACTTTGGCGGGCCTTCCTACGAGCAGTACTTC
cdr3_aa: CASSQDFGGPSYEQYF

cdr3_length: 15
d_call: NA
j_call: TRBJ1-2
v_call: TRBV5-4
clone_size: NA
cdr3_nt: TGTGCCAGCAGCTCGGGGACCACCGGGGGCTATGGCTACACCTTC
cdr3_aa: CASSSGTTGGYGYTF

cdr3_length: 15
d_call: NA
j_call: TRBJ1-1
v_call: TRBV20-1
clone_size: NA
cdr3_nt: TGCAGTGCTAGAAGGCGAGGGCTACGGAACACTGAAGCTTTCTTT
cdr3_aa: CSARRRGLRNTEAFF

cdr3_length: 12
d_call: NA
j_call: TRBJ2-7
v_call: TRBV6-6
clone_size: few
cdr3_nt: TGTGCCAGCAGCAAGAGGGTTCACGAGCAGTACTTC
cdr3_aa: CASSKRVHEQYF

cdr3_length: 15
d_call: NA
j_call: TRBJ2-7
v_call: TRBV28
clone_size: NA
cdr3_nt: TGTGCCAGCAGTTCGCGCATGGGGTCCTACTACGAGCAGTACTTC
cdr3_aa: CASSSRMGSYYEQYF

cdr3_length: 14
d_call: TRBD1
j_call: TRBJ1-1
v_call: TRBV29-1
clone_size: NA
cdr3_nt: TGCAGCGTCTCTTTAGACAGGGGGAACACTGAAGCTTTCTTT
cdr3_aa: CSVSLDRGNTEAFF

cdr3_length: 12
d_call: NA
j_call: TRBJ2-7
v_call: TRBV20-1
clone_size: NA
cdr3_nt: TGCAGTGCCATCGACGGATTCTACGAGCAGTACTTC
cdr3_aa: CSAIDGFYEQYF

cdr3_length: 16
d_call: TRBD2
j_call: TRBJ2-1
v_call: TRBV27
clone_size: NA
cdr3_nt: TGTGCCAGCAGTCCTCAAGCGGGAGCGGGTGATAATGAGCAGTTCTTC
cdr3_aa: CASSPQAGAGDNEQFF

cdr3_length: 15
d_call: NA
j_call: TRBJ2-6
v_call: TRBV20-1
clone_size: NA
cdr3_nt: TGCAGTGCTAGAGATTGGGCAGCTGGGGCCAACGTCCTGACTTTC
cdr3_aa: CSARDWAAGANVLTF

cdr3_length: 14
d_call: NA
j_call: TRBJ2-1
v_call: TRBV20-1
clone_size: NA
cdr3_nt: TGCAGTGCTAGCTATGGAGTACCCTACAATGAGCAGTTCTTC
cdr3_aa: CSASYGVPYNEQFF

cdr3_length: 15
d_call: TRBD1
j_call: TRBJ2-5
v_call: TRBV6-1
clone_size: few
cdr3_nt: TGTGCCAGCAGTCGTCGACAGGGAGTTTGGGAGACCCAGTACTTC
cdr3_aa: CASSRRQGVWETQYF

cdr3_length: 14
d_call: NA
j_call: TRBJ2-1
v_call: TRBV6-5
clone_size: many
cdr3_nt: TGTGCCAGCATCCTCTCAAGCGGCTACAATGAGCAGTTCTTC
cdr3_aa: CASILSSGYNEQFF

cdr3_length: 13
d_call: NA
j_call: TRBJ1-1
v_call: TRBV12-3/TRBV12-4
clone_size: NA
cdr3_nt: TGTGCCAGCAGTGGCCTGGGAAACACTGAAGCTTTCTTT
cdr3_aa: CASSGLGNTEAFF

cdr3_length: 15
d_call: NA
j_call: TRBJ2-2
v_call: TRBV7-2
clone_size: NA
cdr3_nt: TGTGCCAGCAGGGGAGGGGGGGGGCGCACCGGGGAGCTGTTTTTT
cdr3_aa: CASRGGGGRTGELFF

cdr3_length: 14
d_call: TRBD1
j_call: TRBJ1-2
v_call: TRBV30
clone_size: many
cdr3_nt: TGTGCCTGGAGTCTCCCGACAGGGGGCAGCGGCTACACCTTC
cdr3_aa: CAWSLPTGGSGYTF

cdr3_length: 13
d_call: TRBD2
j_call: TRBJ2-1
v_call: TRBV7-8
clone_size: few
cdr3_nt: TGTGCCAGCAGCGCAGGACTAGTAAATGAGCAGTTCTTC
cdr3_aa: CASSAGLVNEQFF

cdr3_length: 15
d_call: NA
j_call: TRBJ2-5
v_call: TRBV7-9
clone_size: NA
cdr3_nt: TGTGCCAGCAGCTTACAAGGAGGGGGGCGAGAGACCCAGTACTTC
cdr3_aa: CASSLQGGGRETQYF

cdr3_length: 18
d_call: TRBD2
j_call: TRBJ2-2
v_call: TRBV5-1
clone_size: few
cdr3_nt: TGCGCCAGCAGGCAGCCCCTGAGCGGGAGGGCGAACACCGGGGAGCTGTTTTTT
cdr3_aa: CASRQPLSGRANTGELFF

cdr3_length: 13
d_call: NA
j_call: TRBJ2-3
v_call: TRBV9
clone_size: NA
cdr3_nt: TGTGCCAGCAGGGGCCTAAACACAGATACGCAGTATTTT
cdr3_aa: CASRGLNTDTQYF

cdr3_length: 13
d_call: NA
j_call: TRBJ1-2
v_call: TRBV20-1
clone_size: many
cdr3_nt: TGCAGTGCTCTAGAGGGTCCGGGAAGCGGCTACACCTTC
cdr3_aa: CSALEGPGSGYTF

cdr3_length: 18
d_call: NA
j_call: TRBJ2-3
v_call: TRBV4-2
clone_size: many
cdr3_nt: TGTGCCAGCAGCCCCCAGGGGGTTCGGGGGGCGAAGGCAGATACGCAGTATTTT
cdr3_aa: CASSPQGVRGAKADTQYF

cdr3_length: 13
d_call: NA
j_call: TRBJ1-5
v_call: TRBV7-6
clone_size: many
cdr3_nt: TGTGCCAGCAGCTTAGCTTTGGATCAGCCCCAGCATTTT
cdr3_aa: CASSLALDQPQHF

cdr3_length: 12
d_call: TRBD1
j_call: TRBJ1-1
v_call: TRBV5-6
clone_size: few
cdr3_nt: TGTGCCAGCAGCTTGGGGACAGGGGGAGCTTTCTTT
cdr3_aa: CASSLGTGGAFF

cdr3_length: 12
d_call: NA
j_call: TRBJ1-3
v_call: TRBV12-3/TRBV12-4
clone_size: NA
cdr3_nt: TGTGCCAGCGATTTCTCTGGAAACACCATATATTTT
cdr3_aa: CASDFSGNTIYF

cdr3_length: 13
d_call: TRBD1
j_call: TRBJ1-4
v_call: TRBV6-1
clone_size: many
cdr3_nt: TGTGCCAGCAGCCGGGACAGGAATGAAAAACTGTTTTTT
cdr3_aa: CASSRDRNEKLFF

cdr3_length: 13
d_call: NA
j_call: TRBJ1-1
v_call: TRBV15
clone_size: many
cdr3_nt: TGTGCCACCAGCCTTCGAGGGAACACTGAAGCTTTCTTT
cdr3_aa: CATSLRGNTEAFF

cdr3_length: 13
d_call: NA
j_call: TRBJ2-2
v_call: TRBV24-1
clone_size: many
cdr3_nt: TGTGCCACCAGTGATTTCCCTCAAAGGGAGCTGTTTTTT
cdr3_aa: CATSDFPQRELFF

cdr3_length: 15
d_call: NA
j_call: TRBJ2-7
v_call: TRBV30
clone_size: few
cdr3_nt: TGTGCCTGGAGTGTACCTGGGGGGACCCTTTCCGAGCAGTACTTC
cdr3_aa: CAWSVPGGTLSEQYF

cdr3_length: 13
d_call: NA
j_call: TRBJ1-3
v_call: TRBV7-2
clone_size: few
cdr3_nt: TGTGCCAGCGCCACGGGGGCCGGAAACACCATATATTTT
cdr3_aa: CASATGAGNTIYF

cdr3_length: 11
d_call: NA
j_call: TRBJ2-7
v_call: TRBV30
clone_size: NA
cdr3_nt: TGTGCCTGGAGTCGCTCAGGCGAGCAGTACTTC
cdr3_aa: CAWSRSGEQYF

cdr3_length: 15
d_call: NA
j_call: TRBJ2-2
v_call: TRBV5-6
clone_size: NA
cdr3_nt: TGTGCCAGCAGCGCCTCCTCTGGGTTCACCGGGGAGCTGTTTTTT
cdr3_aa: CASSASSGFTGELFF

cdr3_length: 13
d_call: NA
j_call: TRBJ2-6
v_call: TRBV12-3/TRBV12-4
clone_size: NA
cdr3_nt: TGTGCCACAGGGGTCTCTGGGGCCAACGTCCTGACTTTC
cdr3_aa: CATGVSGANVLTF

cdr3_length: 14
d_call: NA
j_call: TRBJ2-3
v_call: TRBV5-1
clone_size: NA
cdr3_nt: TGCGCCAGCAGCTTGGGCGGTAAAGGTGATACGCAGTATTTT
cdr3_aa: CASSLGGKGDTQYF

cdr3_length: 19
d_call: TRBD1
j_call: TRBJ2-2
v_call: TRBV6-1
clone_size: NA
cdr3_nt: TGTGCCAGCAGACGAAACGGACAGGGGGTATATGTGGGCACCGGGGAGCTGTTTTTT
cdr3_aa: CASRRNGQGVYVGTGELFF

cdr3_length: 15
d_call: NA
j_call: TRBJ2-2
v_call: TRBV7-2
clone_size: few
cdr3_nt: TGTGCCAGCAGCTTAGCCAGGGATTACACCGGGGAGCTGTTTTTT
cdr3_aa: CASSLARDYTGELFF

cdr3_length: 12
d_call: NA
j_call: TRBJ1-6
v_call: TRBV6-6
clone_size: many
cdr3_nt: TGTGCCAGCAGCCCCAGGGAGATCCCCCTCCACTTT
cdr3_aa: CASSPREIPLHF

cdr3_length: 17
d_call: NA
j_call: TRBJ2-7
v_call: TRBV28
clone_size: few
cdr3_nt: TGTGCCAGCAGTTCCCATCGACAGGAGGAGGAGGGGGGAGGTCAGTACTTC
cdr3_aa: CASSSHRQEEEGGGQYF

cdr3_length: 17
d_call: TRBD2
j_call: TRBJ2-3
v_call: TRBV20-1
clone_size: many
cdr3_nt: TGCAGTGCTAGAGATCCCTGGACTAGCGGGGCCACAGATACGCAGTATTTT
cdr3_aa: CSARDPWTSGATDTQYF

cdr3_length: 15
d_call: TRBD2
j_call: TRBJ2-5
v_call: TRBV3-1
clone_size: NA
cdr3_nt: TGTGCCAGCAGCCGACAACTAGCGGAGCAAGAGACCCAGTACTTC
cdr3_aa: CASSRQLAEQETQYF